This TCR beta chain comes out of a study of shared clonotypes between healthy human individuals. The overall study: The study used three CD4 naive, three CD4 memory, two CD8 naive and one CD8 memory plate per donor. Study-level results: Generation of non-shared clonotypes was less probable than generation of clonotypes shared by all four donors. Rarefaction demonstrated incomplete sorted-subset sequencing despite large depth. The donor pool, a small one, limited the genetic and exposure-history diversity represented.

This CDR3 has 11 amino acids. V was pared by 3 bases and J by 2 bases, with 2 bases between. Germline CDR1 reads MNHNS; CDR2 reads SASEGT. Sequencing used immunoSEQ multiplex PCR; TCRdb keeps in-frame clones, though not all of them. The repertoire holds about 960,000 clones, less than 85% seen once, with approximately 1.5% in the top ten. On this clone: What it binds is unknown.

V and J are TRBV6-1 and TRBJ2-7; D gene ambiguous. The receptor was isolated from a man in his late teens or twenties in good health. The sequenced sample consisted of memory CD4+ T cells sorted from blood. Subset denoted: CD45RA-negative fraction. CDR3 loop: CASSDAYEQYF. DNA of the CDR3: TGTGCCAGCAGTGACGCCTACGAGCAGTACTTC.